One and the same sample provided the 17 T cell receptor beta chains below, sequenced in a study of blood T cell repertoires in COVID-19. Measured with immunoSEQ multiplex PCR; TCRdb has only the in-frame clones, and not every one. The profile shows 25,000 to 35,000 clones, around 93% of them singletons. Material for sequencing was peripheral blood. All receptors come from a human donor with active COVID-19. The donor label of this sample is uncertain.

The chain recombines TRBV7-3 with TRBJ2-3; 9 bases line up with TRBD2. V gave up 5 bases and J gave up 0 bases; unmatched junction bases: 3. From germline, CDR1 is SGHTA and CDR2 FQGTGA. The CDR3 covers 15 residues. Here the CDR3 DNA reads TGTGCCAGCAGCCGTAGCGGGGGTAGCACAGATACGCAGTATTTT. Its translation is CASSRSGGSTDTQYF.

V usage is TRBV5-4 and J usage is TRBJ2-2; D remains unclear. The germline gives CDR1 SGHNT, CDR2 YYREEE (reference sequence). The CDR3 loop spans 15 amino acids. V lost 4 bases and J 4 bases, leaving 14 bases between the germline ends. CDR3 bases: TGTGCCAGCAGCCCCTCTACAGTTACCACCGGGGAGCTGTTTTTT. Translated: CASSPSTVTTGELFF.

This chain joins TRBV19 and TRBJ2-4; possibly TRBD1 for D (5 bases). V lost 1 base to trimming and J lost 6 bases, with 10 bases between them. CDR3 length: 14 amino acids. Germline V gene sequence: CDR1 LNHDA, CDR2 SQIVND (reference sequence). CDR3 residues: CASSIGLRVNIQYF. CDR3 nucleotide sequence: TGTGCCAGTAGTATAGGTCTCAGGGTAAACATTCAGTACTTC.

This clone was detected once. J is TRBJ2-7 and V is TRBV7-3, with 8 bases aligning to TRBD2. The length of the CDR3 is 14 residues. CDR1 is SGHTA and CDR2 is FQGTGA in the germline V gene. With 2 bases clipped from V and 3 bases from J, the junction kept 3 bases outside the gene matches. The CDR3 protein is CASSLAGGGYEQYF. The CDR3 bases are TGTGCCAGCAGCTTAGCGGGGGGCGGCTACGAGCAGTACTTC.

This sequence joins TRBV19 and TRBJ2-7; 11 positions agree with TRBD1. CDR3 length: 14 amino acids. The ends lost 4 bases at V and 2 bases at J; junction bases unmatched: 1. Germline V gene sequence: CDR1 LNHDA, CDR2 SQIVND (reference sequence). The CDR3 region is CASSRDRGTYEQYF. The DNA for the CDR3 is TGTGCCAGTAGTAGGGACAGGGGGACCTACGAGCAGTACTTC.

V and J are TRBV6-5 and TRBJ1-1; D is ambiguous. This CDR3 comprises 14 residues. Per the germline V gene, CDR1 is MNHEY and CDR2 is SVGAGI. V was clipped by 2 bases and J by 1 base, with 8 bases between them. CDR3 nucleotide sequence: TGTGCCAGCAGTTACGTTGACAAGAACACTGAAGCTTTCTTT. This translates into CASSYVDKNTEAFF.

V gene TRBV15 combines with J gene TRBJ1-4; D may be TRBD1 (5 bases). Trimming stripped 5 bases from V and 0 bases from J, with 10 bases between. The CDR3 has 15 residues. In germline, CDR1 is LNHNV, CDR2 YYDKDF (reference sequence). CDR3 DNA sequence: TGTGCCACCAGCGGAGGACAAGCAACTAATGAAAAACTGTTTTTT. Its translation is CATSGGQATNEKLFF.

The chain uses TRBV2 and TRBJ2-3, with D perhaps matching TRBD2 (6 bases). The CDR3 runs to 13 residues. Trimming pared 10 bases from V and 3 bases from J, leaving 14 bases between. Germline V gives CDR1 SNHLY, CDR2 FYNNEI. The CDR3 nucleotides are TGTGCCAATGCCGAGGGGAGGACAGATACGCAGTATTTT. Encoded protein: CANAEGRTDTQYF.

CDR3: CASSLSLMAEAFF. CDR3 coding DNA: TGTGCCAGCAGCTTAAGCCTAATGGCTGAAGCTTTCTTT. The chain links TRBV11-2 to TRBJ1-1; the D is unclear. Germline V CDR1 and CDR2: SGHAT, FQNNGV. Trimming took off 2 bases at V and 6 bases at J, with 10 bases between the two ends. This CDR3 region has 13 residues.

This clone was seen once. J is TRBJ1-5 and V is TRBV12-5; a possible D gene is TRBD1 (6 bases). Trimming took off 0 bases at V and 4 bases at J, with 13 bases between the two ends. CDR3 length: 16 amino acids. Germline CDR1 reads LGHNT; CDR2 reads FRNRAP. The CDR3 region is CASGLVLSGENQPQHF. The CDR3 nucleotides are TGTGCTAGTGGTTTGGTACTCTCAGGGGAGAATCAGCCCCAGCATTTT.

This sequence joins TRBV9 and TRBJ1-6; no clear D. Trimming stripped 0 bases from V and 4 bases from J, with 14 bases between. The CDR3 is 17 residues long. Germline loops: CDR1 SGDLS, CDR2 YYNGEE. For the CDR3, the DNA is TGTGCCAGCAGCGTAGACATGGGCCTTTCATATAATTCACCCCTCCACTTT. It yields the protein CASSVDMGLSYNSPLHF.

The chain employs TRBV9 and TRBJ2-5; weak D call: TRBD2 (6 bases). The CDR3 has 14 residues. The V end was cut by 1 base, the J end by 5 bases, with 12 bases between. CDR1 SGDLS and CDR2 YYNGEE come from the germline V gene. CDR3 nucleotide sequence: TGTGCCAGCAGCGTATCCCCGCGGGACGAGACCCAGTACTTC. It is translated as CASSVSPRDETQYF.

The V and J genes are TRBV13 and TRBJ2-3, with TRBD2 matching 13 bases. V was pared by 1 base and J by 3 bases, with 10 bases of the junction left unmatched. The CDR3 loop spans 19 amino acids. Germline CDR1 is PRHDT and CDR2 is FYEKMQ (reference sequence). Here the CDR3 reads CASSLVRTSGGLVTDTQYF. Written as DNA, the CDR3 is TGTGCCAGCAGCTTAGTTCGGACTAGCGGGGGCCTAGTGACAGATACGCAGTATTTT.

The V gene is TRBV18, the J gene TRBJ2-7, with 12 bases matching TRBD2. Germline V gene sequence: CDR1 KGHSH, CDR2 LQKENI. J lost 1 base, V lost 6 bases, and 7 bases had no gene match. The CDR3 runs 16 residues. The CDR3 protein is CASSPGTSGFSYEQYF. DNA for the CDR3: TGTGCCAGCTCCCCAGGGACTAGCGGGTTTTCCTACGAGCAGTACTTC.

This chain links TRBV2 with TRBJ2-3; D is possibly TRBD2 (6 bases). Germline-derived CDR1 and CDR2 are SNHLY and FYNNEI. CDR3 length: 15 amino acids. Between the trimmed V and J ends, which lost 4 bases and 2 bases, there was a span of 13 bases. CDR3 DNA sequence: TGTGCCAGCAGTGGTTCGGGGGTCTTCACAGATACGCAGTATTTT. Protein product: CASSGSGVFTDTQYF.

The rearrangement uses TRBV19 and TRBJ1-2, with D possibly matching TRBD1 (5 bases). Germline CDR1 and CDR2: LNHDA and SQIVND (reference sequence). This CDR3 is built from 15 residues. Trimming shortened V by 3 bases and J by 4 bases, and 15 bases separated the two germline ends. As DNA, the CDR3 is TGTGCCAGTAGTATCGGGCAGGGCGGGAGCTATGGCTACACCTTC. Residues: CASSIGQGGSYGYTF.

The chain couples TRBV28 to TRBJ2-5, with TRBD1 identical over 8 bases. Per the germline V gene, CDR1 is MDHEN and CDR2 is SYDVKM. V lost 5 bases to trimming and J lost 5 bases; unmatched junction nucleotides: 7. This CDR3 has 14 residues. In DNA form, the CDR3 reads TGTGCCAGCAGTCGGACAGGGTATTTGGAGACCCAGTACTTC. Translating gives CASSRTGYLETQYF. The full variable domain, with the rest looked up from reference TRBV28 and TRBJ2-5, is DVKVTQSSRYLVKRTGEKVFLECVQDMDHENMFWYRQDPGLGLRLIYFSYDVKMKEKGDIPEGYSVSREKKERFSLILESASTNQTSMYLCASSRTGYLETQYFGPGTRLLVL.